Shown below are 14 T cell receptor beta chains from a single sample sequenced in a study of blood T cells in healthy people across ages. Primers used in a second PCR of about 7 to 12 cycles were a sample-barcoded 5' primer and a J-beta primer mix. TCRdb processed the 5' RACE reads anew with MiXCR; each CDR3 protein has one entry. The data show over 700,000 distinct CDR3 sequences, with about 48% seen just once and under 50% held by the top ten. The sequencing sample was made of blood. These receptors all come from an elderly man in good health.

The gene calls are TRBV7-2 and TRBJ2-1; D gene unclear. The J call is in doubt because the DNA end fits TRBJ2-7 better. CDR1 and CDR2 (germline): SGHTA, FQGNSA. This CDR3 is built from 14 residues. The CDR3 nucleotides are TGTGCCAGCAGCAAGGCGAGCTCCTACAATGAGCAGTACTTC. Its protein is CASSKASSYNEQYF.

The rearrangement joins TRBV4-1 to TRBJ1-4; unclear D gene. There are 16 residues in the CDR3. The ends were cut back, 2 bases at V and 3 bases at J, with 13 bases in the middle. CDR1 and CDR2 from the germline V gene are MGHRA and YSYEKL. The CDR3 loop is CASSQKRAPANEKLFF. The CDR3 DNA follows: TGCGCCAGCAGCCAAAAGAGGGCTCCGGCTAATGAAAAACTGTTTTTT.

This clonotype showed up just a few times. This chain joins TRBV12-3 or TRBV12-4 and TRBJ1-5; D gene unclear. CDR3 length: 12 amino acids. Trimming cost V 3 bases and J 6 bases, with 6 bases left between them. Here the CDR3 DNA reads TGTGCCAGCAGTTTTGTAGGTCAGCCCCAGCATTTT. Its translation is CASSFVGQPQHF.

This chain joins TRBV10-3 and TRBJ2-5; unclear D gene. CDR3 length equals 14 residues. In germline, CDR1 is ENHRY, CDR2 SYGVKD. Trimming took off 4 bases at V and 5 bases at J, with 14 bases between the two ends. In nucleotides, the CDR3 is TGTGCCATCAGTGCTCGTGGTTTGGGGGAGACCCAGTACTTC. Translation: CAISARGLGETQYF.

The V gene is TRBV5-1, the J gene TRBJ2-7, with 7 positions matching TRBD2. This CDR3 is 15 amino acids long. The ends lost 1 base at V and 6 bases at J; junction bases unmatched: 10. Per germline, CDR1 SGHRS and CDR2 YFSETQ. The DNA for the CDR3 is TGCGCCAGCAGCTTGAAGCCAGCGGGAATTAGCGAGCAGTACTTC. Amino acids: CASSLKPAGISEQYF. Full variable domain (rest looked up from reference TRBV5-1 and TRBJ2-7): KAGVTQTPRYLIKTRGQQVTLSCSPISGHRSVSWYQQTPGQGLQFLFEYFSETQRNKGNFPGRFSGRQFSNSRSEMNVSTLELGDSALYLCASSLKPAGISEQYFGPGTRLTVT.

Concerning this clonotype itself: A much larger clone lies a single base off, so this may be a read error. The chain links TRBV7-9 to TRBJ1-1; 7 nucleotides agree with TRBD1. The CDR3 runs to 15 residues. V was clipped by 7 bases and J by 1 base; unmatched bases: 9. CDR1 is SEHNR, CDR2 FQNEAQ, per germline (reference sequence). The CDR3 region is CASTNDRGPNTEAFF. Written as DNA, the CDR3 is TGTGCCAGCACCAATGATAGGGGGCCGAACACTGAAGCTTTCTTT.

J is TRBJ2-2 and V is TRBV2, with D unclear. V lost 7 bases and J 1 base, leaving 13 bases between the germline ends. CDR3 size: 15 residues. CDR1 and CDR2 from the germline V gene are SNHLY and FYNNEI. CDR3 sequence reads: CASKAQRGNTGELFF. In DNA form, the CDR3 reads TGTGCCAGCAAGGCTCAGCGTGGGAACACCGGGGAGCTGTTTTTT.

The chain carries TRBV4-2 and TRBJ1-1; perhaps TRBD1 as D (5 bases). The CDR3 spans 15 residues. Trimming cost V 1 base and J 0 bases, with 9 bases left between them. Germline loops: CDR1 LGHNA, CDR2 YNFKEQ. CDR3 nucleotides: TGTGCCAGCAGCCAAGGACGGGGACTGAACACTGAAGCTTTCTTT. Translation gives CASSQGRGLNTEAFF.

The rearrangement uses TRBV14 and TRBJ2-7; 9 bases map to TRBD1. There are 17 residues in the CDR3. Germline V gives CDR1 SGHDN, CDR2 FVKESK. With 2 bases clipped from V and 0 bases from J, the junction kept 8 bases outside the gene matches. As DNA, the CDR3 is TGTGCCAGCAGCCAAAGGACCGGGACAGGGAGCTCCTACGAGCAGTACTTC. Translation gives CASSQRTGTGSSYEQYF.

V gene TRBV25-1 combines with J gene TRBJ1-1; D gene uncertain. The germline V gene encodes CDR1 MGHDK and CDR2 SYGVNS. Trimming left V 3 bases short and J 0 bases short, with 5 bases between. The CDR3 has 13 residues. This chain's CDR3 is CASSDVLNTEAFF. In DNA, the CDR3 is TGTGCCAGCAGTGACGTATTGAACACTGAAGCTTTCTTT.

This clonotype has a single count. V and J are TRBV20-1 and TRBJ2-4; D call uncertain. This CDR3 is 17 amino acids long. Germline V gives CDR1 DFQATT, CDR2 SNEGSKA (reference sequence). The V and J ends lost 2 bases and 1 base respectively, with 18 bases between them. CDR3 loop: CSARLASVGRAKNIQYF. The CDR3 DNA reads TGCAGTGCTAGATTGGCTAGTGTAGGCAGGGCCAAAAACATTCAGTACTTC.

This clonotype has a count of ten or more. Written as DNA, the CDR3 is TGTGCCAGCAGTTCGGGACCCTACGAGCAGTACTTC. Its translation is CASSSGPYEQYF. V usage is TRBV27 and J usage is TRBJ2-7; D is tentatively TRBD1 or TRBD2 (5 bases each). CDR1 MNHEY and CDR2 SMNVEV come from the germline V gene (reference sequence). The CDR3 spans 12 residues. The V end lost 4 bases, the J end lost 2 bases, and 6 bases lay between the germline ends.

This chain joins TRBV4-2 and TRBJ2-3, with 11 nucleotides matching TRBD2. With V trimmed by 3 bases and J by 4 bases, 3 bases remained unmatched. The germline CDR1 and CDR2 sequences are LGHNA and YNFKEQ. The CDR3 spans 15 residues. The CDR3 nucleotides are TGTGCCAGCAGCCAGACTAGCGGGAACGCAGATACGCAGTATTTT. Residues: CASSQTSGNADTQYF.

The DNA for the CDR3 is TGTGCCAGCTCGTCCCAACAGGAGGACTTAGGGCACGAGCAGTACTTC. Its protein is CASSSQQEDLGHEQYF. This chain connects TRBV18 to TRBJ2-7; perhaps D is TRBD1 or TRBD2 (5 bases each). This CDR3 has 16 amino acids. Trimming took 6 bases from V and 5 from J, leaving 23 bases between them. CDR1 KGHSH and CDR2 LQKENI come from the germline V gene.